This passage covers 16 T cell receptor beta chains from one sample sequenced in a study of shared T cell receptors in the human thymus. Profiling relied on immunoSEQ multiplex PCR, and the TCRdb table lists in-frame clones only, not all of them. Among hundreds of thousands of clones listed, approximately 90% were seen once. This sample also belongs to another study, concerning human thymus T cells.

The material sequenced was thymocytes. These receptors were obtained from a boy under three years old with a congenital heart defect.

This clone was found a few times. This chain connects TRBV4-1 to TRBJ2-4, with 14 bases identical to TRBD2. V shed 0 bases and J 8 bases; nucleotides not matched to a gene: 6. This CDR3 is built from 17 residues. Germline V gene sequence: CDR1 MGHRA, CDR2 YSYEKL. The CDR3, as DNA: TGCGCCAGCAGCCAAGAATTGGGACTAGCGGGAGTACACATTCAGTACTTC. Protein: CASSQELGLAGVHIQYF.

The chain couples TRBV4-3 to TRBJ2-3; 10 bases agree with TRBD2. The germline V gene encodes CDR1 LGHNA and CDR2 YSLEER. The length of the CDR3 is 18 residues. V trimming: 4 bases; J trimming: 7 bases; junction bases outside the gene matches: 17. The CDR3: CASSPLKDWLAGVNTQYF. CDR3 coding DNA: TGCGCCAGCAGCCCCCTAAAGGACTGGCTAGCGGGAGTTAATACGCAGTATTTT.

The chain links TRBV15 to TRBJ1-5; D may be TRBD1 (5 bases). The CDR3 is made up of 15 amino acids. The germline V and J ends were trimmed by 2 bases and 5 bases, with 13 bases remaining between them. Germline assignment: CDR1 LNHNV and CDR2 YYDKDF (reference sequence). The CDR3 DNA reads TGTGCCACCAGCAGACCAGACGGGACTTATCAGCCCCAGCATTTT. Encoded protein: CATSRPDGTYQPQHF.

A few counts support this clone. This chain uses TRBV5-6 with TRBJ1-3; D gene unclear. This CDR3 spans 16 amino acids. V was shortened by 6 bases and J by 0 bases, with 16 bases between the two germline ends. Germline V gene data show CDR1 as SGHDT and CDR2 as YYEEEE. CDR3 sequence: CASTHLRGHSGNTIYF. CDR3 sequence (DNA): TGTGCCAGCACCCACCTCCGAGGGCACTCTGGAAACACCATATATTTT.

V and J are TRBV29-1 and TRBJ1-1; D not resolved. The V end lost 0 bases, the J end lost 5 bases, and 13 bases lay between the germline ends. Germline CDR1 SQVTM, CDR2 ANQGSEA. The CDR3 length is 14 residues. This CDR3 reads CSVEEGGRVTEAFF. The CDR3 bases are TGCAGCGTTGAAGAGGGCGGGAGGGTGACTGAAGCTTTCTTT.

This clone was observed a few times. The V gene is TRBV2, the J gene TRBJ1-5, with D hard to call. V was shortened by 6 bases and J by 3 bases, with 9 bases between the two germline ends. The germline V gene encodes CDR1 SNHLY and CDR2 FYNNEI. This CDR3 contains 13 residues. In DNA form, the CDR3 reads TGTGCCAGCAGCGCGGGGTCCAATCAGCCCCAGCATTTT. This encodes CASSAGSNQPQHF.

The rearrangement uses TRBV7-8 and TRBJ2-7, with TRBD1 matching 8 bases. Germline V gives CDR1 SGHVS, CDR2 FQNEAQ. The CDR3 contains 14 residues. Trimming cost V 1 base and J 5 bases; bases outside gene matches: 4. Written as DNA, the CDR3 is TGTGCCAGCAGCTTAGGTCAGGGGGCCGACGAGCAGTACTTC. The encoded protein is CASSLGQGADEQYF.

The chain carries TRBV18 and TRBJ2-7; TRBD1 matches 9 bases. With 3 bases clipped from V and 3 bases from J, the junction kept 6 bases outside the gene matches. The CDR3 sequence is 15 residues long. Germline assignment: CDR1 KGHSH and CDR2 LQKENI. The CDR3 sequence: CASSPAGTGLYEQYF. Here the CDR3 DNA reads TGTGCCAGCTCACCTGCAGGGACAGGGCTCTACGAGCAGTACTTC.

To note about this clone: Other DNA variants within this sample encode the same CDR3. The chain has TRBV6-5 and TRBJ1-2; weak D call: TRBD1 (5 bases). The CDR3 runs to 13 residues. Germline V gene lookup returns CDR1 MNHEY and CDR2 SVGAGI. V gave up 6 bases and J gave up 11 bases, with 19 bases separating them. DNA of the CDR3: TGTGCCAGCAGGGAGGGGTCCGTATGGGGTTACACCTTC. Protein: CASREGSVWGYTF.

The chain couples TRBV5-6 to TRBJ2-7, with a weak D call TRBD2 (5 bases). Germline V gives CDR1 SGHDT, CDR2 YYEEEE. The V and J ends lost 4 bases and 4 bases respectively, with 12 bases between them. This CDR3 contains 13 residues. The CDR3 region has the DNA TGTGCCAGCAGCCTACTAGACTCTTACGAGCAGTACTTC. Encoded protein: CASSLLDSYEQYF.

This clone was found once. The chain recombines TRBV7-6 with TRBJ2-3; 8 bases line up with TRBD2. V dropped 3 bases and J dropped 2; count of bases not matched to a gene: 7. The CDR3 length is 16 residues. Germline-derived CDR1 and CDR2 are SGHVS and FNYEAQ. DNA of the CDR3: TGTGCCAGCAGCTTTAGCGGGAATGCTTTCACAGATACGCAGTATTTT. It codes for CASSFSGNAFTDTQYF. Full variable domain (remainder filled in from reference TRBV7-6 and TRBJ2-3): GAGVSQSPRYKVTKRGQDVALRCDPISGHVSLYWYRQALGQGPEFLTYFNYEAQQDKSGLPNDRFSAERPEGSISTLTIQRTEQRDSAMYRCASSFSGNAFTDTQYFGPGTRLTVL.

This clone was seen a single time. This rearrangement joins TRBV19 to TRBJ2-2; 7 nucleotides match TRBD2. From germline, CDR1 is LNHDA and CDR2 SQIVND (reference sequence). The CDR3 consists of 15 residues. V gave up 7 bases and J gave up 0 bases; unmatched junction bases: 5. CDR3 sequence: CASTRLATNTGELFF. In nucleotides, the CDR3 is TGTGCCAGTACCCGACTAGCTACGAACACCGGGGAGCTGTTTTTT.

This sequence joins TRBV7-2 and TRBJ2-1, with 7 bases lining up with TRBD2. V was clipped by 8 bases and J by 4 bases; unmatched bases: 14. The CDR3 runs 16 residues. Germline V gene data show CDR1 as SGHTA and CDR2 as FQGNSA. The CDR3 DNA sequence: TGTGCCAGCTTATCCCCTCTGTGCGGGAGTTACAATGAGCAGTTCTTC. Residues: CASLSPLCGSYNEQFF.

This chain connects TRBV7-9 to TRBJ2-4, with D perhaps matching TRBD1 (5 bases). Germline lookup yields CDR1 SEHNR and CDR2 FQNEAQ (reference sequence). This CDR3 contains 15 residues. Trimming pared 1 base from V and 8 bases from J, leaving 15 bases between. The CDR3 protein is CASSLDNLQGDIQYF. Written as DNA, the CDR3 is TGTGCCAGCAGCTTAGACAATCTCCAAGGGGACATTCAGTACTTC.

This chain joins TRBV15 and TRBJ1-1; possible D gene TRBD1, 5 bases. Trimming cost V 4 bases and J 5 bases, with 20 bases left between them. Germline-derived CDR1 and CDR2 are LNHNV and YYDKDF (reference sequence). The CDR3 has 16 amino acids. The CDR3 loop reads CATSTHRAQKGTEAFF. The CDR3 region has the DNA TGTGCCACCAGCACCCACCGGGCCCAGAAGGGGACTGAAGCTTTCTTT.

On this clone: The sample contains more than one DNA sequence encoding this CDR3. The chain uses TRBV19 and TRBJ1-5, with D tentatively TRBD1 (6 bases). The germline V gene encodes CDR1 LNHDA and CDR2 SQIVND (reference sequence). Trimming removed 6 bases at V and 7 bases at J, with 10 bases between. The CDR3 totals 12 residues. In DNA form, the CDR3 reads TGTGCCAGTAGAGGGGGTGGGCAGCCCCAGCATTTT. This encodes CASRGGGQPQHF.